This T cell receptor (beta chain) derives from a study of cytomegalovirus exposure and HLA in healthy donors. The CDR3 covers 15 residues. The V and J ends lost 0 bases and 4 bases respectively, with 12 bases between them. Per the germline V gene, CDR1 is LGHNA and CDR2 is YSLEER. This PCR relied on a set of 60 Vbeta primers and 13 Jbeta primers. This table comes from immunoSEQ multiplex PCR, and its TCRdb copy is limited to in-frame clones, with some not included. The sample yields over 100,000 clones, 60% to 85% seen once. This clone was seen a few times. Sequenced sample: PBMCs. The chain uses TRBV4-3 and TRBJ1-1; D call uncertain. This sequence originates from a woman under 40 in good health and CMV-seropositive. CDR3 in amino acids: CASSQELGSTTEAFF. The CDR3 DNA follows: TGCGCCAGCAGCCAAGAATTGGGCAGCACCACTGAAGCTTTCTTT.